The 2 T cell receptor beta chains presented below share a single source sample, sequenced in a study of blood T cell repertoires in COVID-19. Assay: immunoSEQ multiplex PCR; the TCRdb copy retains only in-frame clones and omits some. Of 280,000 or so clones in the sample, around 91% were seen once. The sample comprised PBMCs or T cells enriched from blood (not recorded which). These receptors all stem from a woman between 18 and 29 years old with acute COVID-19.

The chain carries TRBV14 and TRBJ2-1, with 9 bases identical to TRBD2. J lost 10 bases, V lost 2 bases, and 18 bases had no gene match. CDR1 and CDR2 from the germline V gene are SGHDN and FVKESK. The CDR3 contains 18 residues. The CDR3 DNA reads TGTGCCAGCAGCCAAAGGGGGCGAGGCGGGAGGGCCATGGGGGAGCAGTTCTTC. Translated, it gives CASSQRGRGGRAMGEQFF.

The chain couples TRBV18 to TRBJ1-1, with 8 bases fitting TRBD1. CDR3 length equals 15 residues. V dropped 5 bases and J dropped 0; count of bases not matched to a gene: 5. Per germline, CDR1 KGHSH and CDR2 LQKENI. CDR3 in amino acids: CASSSWTGMNTEAFF. The CDR3 bases are TGTGCCAGCTCATCCTGGACAGGGATGAACACTGAAGCTTTCTTT.